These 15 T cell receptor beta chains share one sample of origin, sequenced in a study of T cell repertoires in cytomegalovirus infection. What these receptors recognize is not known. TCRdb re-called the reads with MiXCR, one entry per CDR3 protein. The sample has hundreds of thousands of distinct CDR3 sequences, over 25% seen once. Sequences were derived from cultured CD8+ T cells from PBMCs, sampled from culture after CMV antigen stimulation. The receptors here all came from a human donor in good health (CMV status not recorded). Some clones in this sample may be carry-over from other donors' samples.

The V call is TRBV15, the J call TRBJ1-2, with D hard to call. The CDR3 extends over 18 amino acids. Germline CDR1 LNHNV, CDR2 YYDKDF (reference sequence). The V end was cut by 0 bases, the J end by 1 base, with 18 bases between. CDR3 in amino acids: CATSRDLSTSRINYGYTF. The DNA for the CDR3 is TGTGCCACCAGCAGAGATCTTAGTACGAGTAGGATTAACTATGGCTACACCTTC. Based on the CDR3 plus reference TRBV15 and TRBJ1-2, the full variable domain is DAMVIQNPRYQVTQFGKPVTLSCSQTLNHNVMYWYQQKSSQAPKLLFHYYDKDFNNEADTPDNFQSRRPNTSFCFLDIRSPGLGDTAMYLCATSRDLSTSRINYGYTFGSGTRLTVV.

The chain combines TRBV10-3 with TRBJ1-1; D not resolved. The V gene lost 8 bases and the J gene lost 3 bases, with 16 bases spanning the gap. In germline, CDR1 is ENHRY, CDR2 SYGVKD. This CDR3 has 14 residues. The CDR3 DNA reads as TGTGCCATCGGCGGGAAAAGGAGCGACACTGAAGCTTTCTTT. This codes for CAIGGKRSDTEAFF.

The CDR3 sequence: CANSYSREERAPSYEQYV. DNA of the CDR3: TGTGCCAACAGTTACTCGAGAGAGGAGCGGGCACCTTCCTACGAGCAGTACGTC. This sequence joins TRBV6-2 or TRBV6-3 and TRBJ2-7, with a possible D match to TRBD2 (6 bases). Germline CDR1 reads MNHEY; CDR2 reads SVGEGT. This CDR3 comprises 18 residues.

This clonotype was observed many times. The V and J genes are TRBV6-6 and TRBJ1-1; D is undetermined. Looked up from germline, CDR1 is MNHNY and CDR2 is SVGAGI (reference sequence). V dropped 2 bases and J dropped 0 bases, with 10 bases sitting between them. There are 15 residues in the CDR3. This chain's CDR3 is CASSYGQMMNTEAFF. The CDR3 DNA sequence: TGTGCCAGCAGTTACGGGCAGATGATGAACACTGAAGCTTTCTTT.

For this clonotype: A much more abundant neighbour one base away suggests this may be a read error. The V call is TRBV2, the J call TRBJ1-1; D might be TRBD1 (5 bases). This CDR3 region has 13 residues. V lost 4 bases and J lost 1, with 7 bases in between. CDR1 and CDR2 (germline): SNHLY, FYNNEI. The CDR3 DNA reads TGTGCCAGCAGTGGGGACGGGAACACTGAAGCTTTCTTT. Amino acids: CASSGDGNTEAFF.

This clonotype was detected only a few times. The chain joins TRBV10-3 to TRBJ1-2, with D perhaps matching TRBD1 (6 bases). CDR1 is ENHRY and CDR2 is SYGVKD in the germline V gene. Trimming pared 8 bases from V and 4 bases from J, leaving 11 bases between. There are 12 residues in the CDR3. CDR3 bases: TGTGCCATCTGGAGGGACATCTATGGCTACACCTTC. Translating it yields CAIWRDIYGYTF.

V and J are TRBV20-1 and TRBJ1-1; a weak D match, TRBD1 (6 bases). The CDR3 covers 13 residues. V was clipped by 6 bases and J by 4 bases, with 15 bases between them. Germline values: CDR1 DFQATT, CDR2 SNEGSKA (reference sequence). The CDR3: CSAKPRGSTEAFF. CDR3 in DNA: TGCAGTGCCAAACCCAGGGGAAGCACTGAAGCTTTCTTT.

CDR3 nucleotide sequence: TGTGCCAGCAGCCCGGTCCCCCATGAGCAGTTCTTC. It yields the protein CASSPVPHEQFF. The chain is built from TRBV7-8 and TRBJ2-1; D is uncertain. V dropped 5 bases and J dropped 8 bases, with 10 bases sitting between them. The CDR3 has 12 amino acids. The germline gives CDR1 SGHVS, CDR2 FQNEAQ. Complete variable domain (other parts from reference TRBV7-8 and TRBJ2-1): GAGVSQSPRYKVAKRGQDVALRCDPISGHVSLFWYQQALGQGPEFLTYFQNEAQLDKSGLPSDRFFAERPEGSVSTLKIQRTQQEDSAVYLCASSPVPHEQFFGPGTRLTVL.

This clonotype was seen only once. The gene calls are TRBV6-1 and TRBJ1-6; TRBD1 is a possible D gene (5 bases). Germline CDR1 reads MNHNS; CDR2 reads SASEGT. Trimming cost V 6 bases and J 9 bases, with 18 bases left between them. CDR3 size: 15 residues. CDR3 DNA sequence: TGTGCCAGCAGAGCCCGGGACGATTTTAGTTCACCCCTCCACTTT. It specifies CASRARDDFSSPLHF.

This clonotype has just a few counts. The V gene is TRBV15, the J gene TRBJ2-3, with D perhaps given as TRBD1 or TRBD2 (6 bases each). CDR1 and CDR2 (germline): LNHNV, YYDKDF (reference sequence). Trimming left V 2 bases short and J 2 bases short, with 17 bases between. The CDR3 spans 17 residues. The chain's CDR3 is CATSRSRGPRITDTQYF. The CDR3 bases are TGTGCCACCAGCAGATCTCGGGGGCCACGGATCACAGATACGCAGTATTTT.

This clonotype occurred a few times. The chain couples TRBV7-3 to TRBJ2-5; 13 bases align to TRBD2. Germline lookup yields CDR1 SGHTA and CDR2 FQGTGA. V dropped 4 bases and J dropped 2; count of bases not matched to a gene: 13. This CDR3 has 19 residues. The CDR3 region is CASSSLLLAGGPGQETQYF. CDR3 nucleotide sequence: TGTGCCAGCAGCTCCCTCCTACTAGCGGGGGGGCCTGGACAAGAGACCCAGTACTTC.

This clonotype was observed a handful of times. CDR3 in amino acids: CASSYSGGTSYSGELFF. The CDR3 bases are TGTGCCAGCAGTTACTCGGGGGGGACTAGCTATAGCGGGGAGCTGTTTTTT. The chain combines TRBV6-5 with TRBJ2-2, with 9 positions matching TRBD2. V shed 0 bases, J shed 7 bases, and the junction held 9 bases outside the gene matches. From germline, CDR1 is MNHEY and CDR2 SVGAGI. This CDR3 has 17 residues.

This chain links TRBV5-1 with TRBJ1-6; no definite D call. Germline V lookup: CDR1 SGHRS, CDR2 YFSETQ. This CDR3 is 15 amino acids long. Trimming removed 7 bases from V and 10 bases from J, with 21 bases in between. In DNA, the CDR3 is TGCGCCAGCGGAGCGGTAGGGCTCGGCAACTCACCCCTCCACTTT. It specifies CASGAVGLGNSPLHF.

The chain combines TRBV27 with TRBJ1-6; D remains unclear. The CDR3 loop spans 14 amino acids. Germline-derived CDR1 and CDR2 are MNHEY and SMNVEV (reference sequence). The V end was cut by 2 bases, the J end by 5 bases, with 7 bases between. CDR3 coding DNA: TGTGCCAGCAGTTTAGACGGGAATAATTCACCCCTCCACTTT. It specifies CASSLDGNNSPLHF.

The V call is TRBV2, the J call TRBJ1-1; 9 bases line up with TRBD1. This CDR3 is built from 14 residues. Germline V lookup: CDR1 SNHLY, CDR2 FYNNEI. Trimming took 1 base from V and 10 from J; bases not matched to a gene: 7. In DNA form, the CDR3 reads TGTGCCAGCAGTGAAGGGACAGGGGTTACTTTAGCTTTCTTT. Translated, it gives CASSEGTGVTLAFF. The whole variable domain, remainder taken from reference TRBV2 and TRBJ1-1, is EPEVTQTPSHQVTQMGQEVILRCVPISNHLYFYWYRQILGQKVEFLVSFYNNEISEKSEIFDDQFSVERPDGSNFTLKIRSTKLEDSAMYFCASSEGTGVTLAFFGQGTRLTVV.